The sequence of this T cell receptor beta chain was determined in a study of T-cell reconstitution after alpha-beta-depleted transplantation in children. This clonotype appeared many times. Unique molecular identifiers were incorporated when the TCRbeta library was constructed. TCRdb used MiXCR to reprocess the PCR reads, holding one entry per CDR3 protein. The sample contains fewer than 95,000 distinct CDR3 sequences, 9.5% to 15% of which appear only once. The sample was PBMCs from the stem cell graft donor, taken from the stem cell graft. This clonotype was sampled from a human donor who donated a stem cell graft to a child with inherited bone marrow failure.

The CDR3 protein is CASTTTTNNEQFF. CDR3 DNA: TGCGCCAGCACCACGACTACCAACAATGAGCAGTTCTTC. The genes are TRBV5-1 and TRBJ2-1; tentative D call: TRBD2 (5 bases). V was clipped by 6 bases and J by 5 bases, with 12 bases between them. The V gene's germline CDR1 is SGHRS and CDR2 YFSETQ. CDR3 length equals 13 residues.